This TCR beta chain appears in the sequencing data of a study of Graves' ophthalmopathy and Graves' hyperthyroidism. This clonotype was recorded many times. CDR3 length equals 14 residues. Between the trimmed V and J ends, which lost 1 base and 4 bases, there was a span of 10 bases. The germline CDR1 and CDR2 sequences are SEHNR and FQNEAQ (reference sequence). TCR beta CDR3 amplification used RNA transcripts. HTBI primers primed a first-round RT-PCR, and a second-round multiplex PCR followed. TCRdb re-called the multiplex PCR reads through MiXCR, storing one row per CDR3 protein. Of 900,000 to 1,200,000 distinct CDR3 sequences listed, roughly two fifths are singletons.

J is TRBJ1-2 and V is TRBV7-9, with a tentative D call TRBD1 (6 bases). Sequenced: peripheral blood or thyroid tissue (not recorded which). The clonotype comes from an adult man with Graves' hyperthyroidism. CDR3 region: CASSLGQGPYGYTF. CDR3 nucleotide sequence: TGTGCCAGCAGCTTAGGGCAGGGGCCCTATGGCTACACCTTC.